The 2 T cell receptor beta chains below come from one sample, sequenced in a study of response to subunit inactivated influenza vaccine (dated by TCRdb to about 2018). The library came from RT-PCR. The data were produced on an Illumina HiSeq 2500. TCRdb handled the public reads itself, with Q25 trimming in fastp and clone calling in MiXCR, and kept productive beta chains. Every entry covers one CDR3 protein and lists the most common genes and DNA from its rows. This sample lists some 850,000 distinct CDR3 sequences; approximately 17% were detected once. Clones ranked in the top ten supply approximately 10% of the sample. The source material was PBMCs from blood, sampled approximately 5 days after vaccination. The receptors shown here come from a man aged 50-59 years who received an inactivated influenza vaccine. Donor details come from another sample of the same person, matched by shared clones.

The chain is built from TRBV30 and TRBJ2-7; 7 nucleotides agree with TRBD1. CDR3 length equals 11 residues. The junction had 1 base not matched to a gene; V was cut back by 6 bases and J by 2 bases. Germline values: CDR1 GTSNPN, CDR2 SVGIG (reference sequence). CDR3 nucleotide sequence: TGTGCCTGCGGACAGGCCTACGAGCAGTACTTC. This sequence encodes CACGQAYEQYF.

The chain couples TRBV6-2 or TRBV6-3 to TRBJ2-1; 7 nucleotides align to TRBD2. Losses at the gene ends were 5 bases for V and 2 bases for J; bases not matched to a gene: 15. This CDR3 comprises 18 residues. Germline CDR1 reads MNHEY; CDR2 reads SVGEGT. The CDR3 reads CASSRPRSGTPTYNEQFF. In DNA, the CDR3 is TGTGCCAGCAGTCGACCCAGGAGCGGGACCCCAACCTACAATGAGCAGTTCTTC.